Listed below are T cell receptor beta chains from one sample, sequenced in a study of blood T cell repertoires in COVID-19. Libraries were prepared by immunoSEQ multiplex PCR; TCRdb keeps only in-frame clonotypes and omits some of them. The sample has 220,000 or so clones; around 80% are singletons. Material for sequencing was peripheral blood. The receptors derive from a man aged 25-45 years with active or convalescent COVID-19. Both conserved end residues are part of each CDR3. D genes are given only for firm matches. Expanded clones get a size class; other rows say once, few or many, or leave the size out.

D	V	J	size	DNA	CDR3
.	TRBV13	TRBJ2-3	.	TGTGCCAGCAGCCGGCGGGGCCCCGGGGCAGATACGCAGTATTTT	CASSRRGPGADTQYF
TRBD2	TRBV5-1	TRBJ2-5	.	TGCGCCAGCAGCTTGATACTAGCGGAAGAGACCCAGTACTTC	CASSLILAEETQYF
.	TRBV7-9	TRBJ1-6	.	TGTGCCAGCAGCTTAGCACTTCAGGGAGGGTCACCCCTCCACTTT	CASSLALQGGSPLHF
TRBD1	TRBV9	TRBJ2-7	.	TGTGCCAGCAGCCCCATCGGGACAGACGGATCCGAGCAGTACTTC	CASSPIGTDGSEQYF
TRBD1	TRBV9	TRBJ2-5	once	TGTGCCAGCAGCCCCAGCGACAGGGGGCTTTTAGAGACCCAGTACTTC	CASSPSDRGLLETQYF
.	TRBV5-1	TRBJ1-6	.	TGCGCCAGCAGCTTGGATAATAATTCACCCCTCCACTTT	CASSLDNNSPLHF
TRBD2	TRBV5-4	TRBJ2-2	.	TGTGCCAGCAGTAAACTAGCGGACGGCACCGGGGAGCTGTTTTTT	CASSKLADGTGELFF
TRBD2	TRBV3-1/TRBV3-2	TRBJ2-7	once	TGTGCCAGCAGCCAAGGCGGGGGGGGAAGATACGAGCAGTACTTC	CASSQGGGGRYEQYF
TRBD2	TRBV5-1	TRBJ2-1	.	TGCGCCAGCAGCTTGGGGTTGGGGAGGGCCCTCGGGACGGAGTTCTTC	CASSLGLGRALGTEFF
TRBD1	TRBV29-1	TRBJ1-4	.	TGCAGCGTTGAAGGCCAAGTCGGACAGGGATATGAAAAACTGTTTTTT	CSVEGQVGQGYEKLFF
.	TRBV24-1	TRBJ2-7	.	TGTGCCACCCACAGGCTATACGAGCAGTACTTC	CATHRLYEQYF
TRBD1	TRBV12-5	TRBJ2-3	.	TGTGCTAGTAGCCTACAGGGGGCAACTAGCACAGATACGCAGTATTTT	CASSLQGATSTDTQYF
.	TRBV5-1	TRBJ1-2	.	TGCGCCAGCAGCTTGTCCCCTGCTAACTATGGCTACACCTTC	CASSLSPANYGYTF
.	TRBV5-1	TRBJ2-1	.	TGCGCCAGCAGCTTTCGACAGGCTAGCTCCTACAATGAGCAGTTCTTC	CASSFRQASSYNEQFF
TRBD2	TRBV14	TRBJ2-1	.	TGTGCCAGCAGCCAAGGACTAGCGGGAAACAATGAGCAGTTCTTC	CASSQGLAGNNEQFF
.	TRBV6-1	TRBJ2-3	.	TGTGCCAGCAGTGACCAGCCGACTAGCACAGATACGCAGTATTTT	CASSDQPTSTDTQYF
.	TRBV7-3	TRBJ1-1	.	TGTGCCAGCAGCCAAACGGGGAACACTGAAGCTTTCTTT	CASSQTGNTEAFF
TRBD2	TRBV19	TRBJ2-5	.	TGTGCCAGTAGTAGGACTAGCGGGGCGGTGAAGGAGACCCAGTACTTC	CASSRTSGAVKETQYF
TRBD1	TRBV10-3	TRBJ2-3	.	TGTGCCACCAAACGGACAGGGGGTGAAGATACGCAGTATTTT	CATKRTGGEDTQYF
.	TRBV5-1	TRBJ2-5	few	TGCGCCAGCAGCTTCTTCGGGGACTGGGGAGAGACCCAGTACTTC	CASSFFGDWGETQYF
.	TRBV6-6	TRBJ2-3	.	TGTGCCAGCAGCCGCAGCGAGACCACAGATACGCAGTATTTT	CASSRSETTDTQYF
.	TRBV30	TRBJ2-3	.	TGTGCCTGGAGCTTGGGGGCCTCACCTTATTTT	CAWSLGASPYF
TRBD2	TRBV19	TRBJ2-3	.	TGTGCCAGTAGTATTGAAGGGACTAGCGGGAGGGCCGGGTCAAGAGATACGCAGTATTTT	CASSIEGTSGRAGSRDTQYF
.	TRBV3-1/TRBV3-2	TRBJ1-2	.	TGTGCCAGCAGCCAGTTACAGGGTTCCAGTGGCTACACCTTC	CASSQLQGSSGYTF
.	TRBV14	TRBJ1-6	.	TGTGCCAGCAGCCAAAATCCCTTCCCACCCCTCCACTTT	CASSQNPFPPLHF
.	TRBV1	TRBJ1-2	.	TGCACCAGCAGCCAAGATCCCCGAAACCCCACAACCTCCGGACAGGGGATTGGGGTCTATGGCTACACCTTC	CTSSQDPRNPTTSGQGIGVYGYTF
TRBD2	TRBV11-3	TRBJ2-3	once	TGTGCCAGCAGCCCGGGGGGTGAAAGGGGAGATACGCAGTATTTT	CASSPGGERGDTQYF
TRBD2	TRBV4-2	TRBJ2-7	.	TGTGCCAGCAGCCAAGGACTAGCGGGAGCCGAGCAGTACTTC	CASSQGLAGAEQYF
.	TRBV28	TRBJ1-4	few	TGTGCCAGCGATGGGGGGTTTAATGAAAAACTGTTTTTT	CASDGGFNEKLFF